The 14 T cell receptor beta chains presented below share a single source sample, sequenced in a study of shared T cell receptors in the human thymus. Sequencing used immunoSEQ multiplex PCR; TCRdb keeps in-frame clones, though not all of them. The table lists about 380,000 clones, around 95% of them singletons. Sequenced input: thymocytes. The receptor source for this set is a human donor.

J is TRBJ2-5 and V is TRBV28; 7 bases fit TRBD1. This CDR3 spans 13 amino acids. The V gene's germline CDR1 is MDHEN and CDR2 SYDVKM. Germline trimming cut 7 bases from V and 5 bases from J; bases unmatched to any gene: 7. The CDR3: CASTQGVGETQYF. Here the CDR3 DNA reads TGTGCCAGCACCCAGGGGGTCGGGGAGACCCAGTACTTC.

This clone was observed a few times. The rearrangement joins TRBV18 to TRBJ1-3; 9 nucleotides match TRBD1. V lost 4 bases, J lost 4 bases, and 11 bases stayed unmatched. Looked up from germline, CDR1 is KGHSH and CDR2 is LQKENI. The CDR3 contains 17 residues. This chain's CDR3 is CASSRFAGTGKGNTIYF. CDR3 coding DNA: TGTGCCAGCTCACGATTCGCCGGGACAGGGAAAGGAAACACCATATATTTT.

The chain has TRBV19 and TRBJ1-4; no reliable D call. Deletions cut 7 bases from V and 3 bases from J, with 6 bases between. This CDR3 has 12 amino acids. Germline V lookup: CDR1 LNHDA, CDR2 SQIVND (reference sequence). The CDR3 sequence: CASTRSNEKLFF. The CDR3 nucleotides are TGTGCCAGTACCCGGTCTAATGAAAAACTGTTTTTT. The entire variable domain, with the rest obtained from reference TRBV19 and TRBJ1-4, is as follows: DGGITQSPKYLFRKEGQNVTLSCEQNLNHDAMYWYRQDPGQGLRLIYYSQIVNDFQKGDIAEGYSVSREKKESFPLTVTSAQKNPTAFYLCASTRSNEKLFFGSGTQLSVL.

The chain uses TRBV20-1 and TRBJ2-7, with no clear D. The CDR3 length is 11 residues. The germline V gene has CDR1 DFQATT and CDR2 SNEGSKA (reference sequence). CDR3 protein: CRSGKVYEQYF. The CDR3 DNA reads TGCAGGTCCGGTAAGGTATACGAGCAGTACTTC.

For the CDR3, the DNA is TGTGCCAGCTCCACGGACTCCTCGACAGGCTACACCTTC. Its translation is CASSTDSSTGYTF. The V call is TRBV18, the J call TRBJ1-2; no clear D. The germline gives CDR1 KGHSH, CDR2 LQKENI. Trimming took off 6 bases at V and 8 bases at J, with 16 bases between the two ends. The CDR3 has 13 residues.

The V and J genes are TRBV7-9 and TRBJ2-7; 8 bases fit TRBD1. V was clipped by 3 bases and J by 3 bases; unmatched bases: 10. This CDR3 is 16 amino acids long. CDR1 and CDR2 from the germline V gene are SEHNR and FQNEAQ (reference sequence). CDR3 sequence (DNA): TGTGCCAGCAGCTTCGGAGCAGGGGGCTTACACTACGAGCAGTACTTC. Its translation: CASSFGAGGLHYEQYF.

V is TRBV29-1 and J is TRBJ1-2, with D hard to call. The CDR3 sequence is 15 residues long. Germline CDR1 and CDR2: SQVTM and ANQGSEA. Trimming shortened V by 7 bases and J by 4 bases, and 22 bases separated the two germline ends. CDR3 in DNA: TGCAGCGCCGAGGGTCAATCCGGGCCGAGCTATGGCTACACCTTC. It specifies CSAEGQSGPSYGYTF.

V is TRBV13 and J is TRBJ1-2, with D possibly being TRBD1 (6 bases). The germline V gene has CDR1 PRHDT and CDR2 FYEKMQ (reference sequence). This CDR3 comprises 18 residues. V shed 8 bases and J shed 0 bases, with 25 bases lying between them. The CDR3 DNA reads as TGTGCCAGCGCCGCTCGGGAGCTGGGGGGCCAATCTAACTATGGCTACACCTTC. Its protein is CASAARELGGQSNYGYTF.

The chain uses TRBV27 and TRBJ2-1; TRBD2 matches at 12 bases. CDR3 length equals 16 residues. Per germline, CDR1 MNHEY and CDR2 SMNVEV (reference sequence). Trimming removed 6 bases from V and 9 bases from J; junction bases left unmatched: 12. For the CDR3, the DNA is TGTGCCAGCAGCCAAATGACTAGCGGGAGAGGGGGTGAGCAGTTCTTC. This translates into CASSQMTSGRGGEQFF.

This chain connects TRBV5-1 to TRBJ2-6; D possibly corresponds to TRBD2 (6 bases). V shed 4 bases and J shed 3 bases, with 17 bases lying between them. The length of the CDR3 is 17 residues. The germline gives CDR1 SGHRS, CDR2 YFSETQ. For the CDR3, the DNA is TGCGCCAGCAGCCCACCCCGACTAGTGGGTGGGGCCAACGTCCTGACTTTC. This gives the protein CASSPPRLVGGANVLTF.

This chain joins TRBV7-9 and TRBJ2-4; D may be TRBD1 (7 bases). This CDR3 spans 16 amino acids. V was cut by 1 base and J by 8 bases, with 18 bases left in between. CDR1 and CDR2 from the germline V gene are SEHNR and FQNEAQ (reference sequence). CDR3 sequence: CASSLGIPGGKYIQYF. Here the CDR3 DNA reads TGTGCCAGCAGCTTAGGGATCCCAGGGGGGAAGTACATTCAGTACTTC.

The genes are TRBV28 and TRBJ1-2; D not resolved. CDR1 and CDR2 from the germline V gene are MDHEN and SYDVKM. The CDR3 has 13 residues. Trimming cost V 0 bases and J 10 bases, with 12 bases left between them. CDR3 protein: CASSLWAFLPYTF. CDR3 DNA: TGTGCCAGCAGTTTATGGGCCTTCTTGCCCTACACCTTC.

The chain employs TRBV27 and TRBJ2-7, with 11 bases identical to TRBD2. CDR1 and CDR2 from the germline V gene are MNHEY and SMNVEV (reference sequence). The CDR3 length is 16 residues. V lost 2 bases, J lost 4 bases, and 7 bases stayed unmatched. CDR3 sequence reads: CASSLTPGTSGYEQYF. CDR3 nucleotide sequence: TGTGCCAGCAGTTTAACTCCCGGGACTAGCGGTTACGAGCAGTACTTC.

This chain joins TRBV5-1 and TRBJ2-1; 8 bases agree with TRBD1. The J segment lost 8 bases and the V segment lost 4 bases, leaving 14 bases of the junction unmatched. The CDR3 length is 16 residues. Germline V gene sequence: CDR1 SGHRS, CDR2 YFSETQ. CDR3 coding DNA: TGCGCCAGCAGCGACAGGACAGGGTGGGGGGCATATGAGCAGTTCTTC. Amino acid sequence: CASSDRTGWGAYEQFF.